This T cell receptor (beta chain) was sequenced during a study of T cells in Graves' hyperthyroidism and ophthalmopathy. Study observations and caveats: Most thyroid clonotypes expanded above 0.001 were also detected in blood.

With regard to this clonotype: Its specificity is not known.

CDR3 length equals 12 residues. Germline V lookup: CDR1 DFQATT, CDR2 SNEGSKA (reference sequence). Trimming took 1 base from V and 14 from J; bases not matched to a gene: 10. TCR beta CDR3 regions were amplified from RNA transcripts. TCR CDR3 regions were first amplified by RT-PCR with HTBI primers. In TCRdb, the multiplex PCR reads were re-called with MiXCR into one record per CDR3 protein. The table lists over 350,000 distinct CDR3 sequences, 11% to 15% of them singletons, with 25% to 30% in the top ten. A Clinical Activity Score of at least 3, a NOSPECS grade of at least 4 and a duration under 3 months were recorded in the ophthalmopathy patients. Fresh peripheral blood, less than 11 ml of it, supplied the PBMCs.

Sequences were obtained from blood. The rearrangement links TRBV20-1 to TRBJ2-5; 7 positions match TRBD1. The clonotype comes from a man in his fifties with Graves' ophthalmopathy. The CDR3 is CSARVWDSNPYF. CDR3 DNA: TGCAGTGCTAGAGTTTGGGACAGCAACCCATACTTC.